The T cell receptor (beta chain) described here comes from a study of blood T cell repertoires in COVID-19. Across the whole study: The United States, Italy and Spain were the sources of the acute and convalescent COVID-19 samples. Sources were T cells, B-cell-depleted T cells, or PBMCs; the material itself was cDNA or gDNA.

Germline loops: CDR1 MNHEY, CDR2 SVGAGI. The CDR3 is 15 residues long. Trimming removed 10 bases at V and 2 bases at J, with 17 bases between. Per the authors' pipeline: Estimation of nucleated cell counts was performed using reference gene primer amplification. Produced via immunoSEQ multiplex PCR; TCRdb's table is partial and in-frame only. That table supplies the V and J calls and clone size; D and trimming were determined from the DNA. The sample lists some 120,000 clones; around 81% were seen once. V gene TRBV6-5 combines with J gene TRBJ2-2, with a tentative D call TRBD2 (6 bases). Specimen: peripheral blood. This clonotype was sampled from a woman between 45 and 65 years old with acute or convalescent COVID-19. The CDR3: CATRTGDHNTGELFF. The CDR3, as DNA: TGTGCCACCAGAACGGGAGATCATAACACCGGGGAGCTGTTTTTT.